These 16 T cell receptor beta chains came from one sample sequenced in a study of blood T cells in healthy people across ages. The second PCR ran about 6 to 11 cycles with a sample-barcoded 5' primer and J-beta primers. TCRdb redid the calling of the 5' RACE reads with MiXCR, one entry per CDR3 protein. The sample lists 1,300,000 or so distinct CDR3 sequences; roughly 59% were seen once. The specimen sequenced was blood. Source of these receptors: a man aged 18 to 29 in good health.

The V and J genes are TRBV5-6 and TRBJ2-7; 9 bases agree with TRBD1. CDR3 length equals 16 residues. V gave up 4 bases and J gave up 3 bases; unmatched junction bases: 11. Germline-derived CDR1 and CDR2 are SGHDT and YYEEEE. CDR3 residues: CASSHYNRGPRYEQYF. The CDR3 nucleotides are TGTGCCAGCAGCCACTACAACAGGGGGCCACGCTACGAGCAGTACTTC.

The chain carries TRBV5-1 and TRBJ2-1; 10 nucleotides align to TRBD2. The ends lost 6 bases at V and 5 bases at J; junction bases unmatched: 8. In germline, CDR1 is SGHRS, CDR2 YFSETQ. CDR3 length: 15 amino acids. The CDR3 sequence: CASIQSSGGNNEQFF. For the CDR3, the DNA is TGCGCCAGCATCCAATCTAGCGGGGGTAACAATGAGCAGTTCTTC.

The chain carries TRBV3-1 and TRBJ2-1; D call uncertain. The CDR3 loop spans 12 amino acids. Germline CDR1 is LGHDT and CDR2 is YNNKEL (reference sequence). V was trimmed by 3 bases and J by 7 bases, leaving 7 bases between them. DNA for the CDR3: TGTGCCAGCAGCCACAGATTTAATGAGCAGTTCTTC. Its protein is CASSHRFNEQFF.

This chain connects TRBV28 to TRBJ2-1; D call uncertain. Germline CDR1 is MDHEN and CDR2 is SYDVKM. This CDR3 is built from 15 residues. Deletions cut 3 bases from V and 0 bases from J, with 9 bases between. This chain's CDR3 is CASSFVRDSYNEQFF. CDR3 DNA: TGTGCCAGCAGTTTTGTCCGAGACTCCTACAATGAGCAGTTCTTC.

V usage is TRBV7-8 and J usage is TRBJ2-4; D possibly corresponds to TRBD1 (6 bases). The J call is in doubt because the DNA end fits TRBJ2-7 better. Germline V gives CDR1 SGHVS, CDR2 FQNEAQ. The CDR3 has 13 amino acids. The CDR3, as DNA: TGTGCCAGCAGCCAGACAGGCAAATACGAGCAGTACTTC. This gives the protein CASSQTGKYEQYF.

The V call is TRBV20-1, the J call TRBJ2-7; the D gene is possibly TRBD1 (6 bases). Trimming removed 7 bases from V and 6 bases from J, with 13 bases in between. CDR3 length: 11 residues. The germline V gene has CDR1 DFQATT and CDR2 SNEGSKA (reference sequence). CDR3 DNA sequence: TGCAGTGTACAGGGTAAGGGCGAGCAGTACTTC. Its protein product is CSVQGKGEQYF.

This chain joins TRBV2 and TRBJ1-2, with D unresolved. In germline, CDR1 is SNHLY, CDR2 FYNNEI. V lost 5 bases to trimming and J lost 7 bases, with 11 bases between them. This CDR3 has 12 amino acids. The DNA of the CDR3 is TGTGCCAGCAGTATTACGGACGGTGGCTACACCTTC. The encoded protein is CASSITDGGYTF.

This chain links TRBV28 with TRBJ1-1, with D perhaps TRBD1 (6 bases). V gave up 3 bases and J gave up 0 bases, with 8 bases separating them. This CDR3 region has 14 residues. Per the germline V gene, CDR1 is MDHEN and CDR2 is SYDVKM. The CDR3, as DNA: TGTGCCAGCAGTTTCACAGGGTTGAACACTGAAGCTTTCTTT. Protein: CASSFTGLNTEAFF.

The chain employs TRBV12-3 or TRBV12-4 and TRBJ2-1; D is uncertain. CDR3 length: 13 residues. Trimming stripped 5 bases from V and 6 bases from J, with 11 bases between. CDR3 DNA sequence: TGTGCCAGCAGTCCTCTTAGTGGCAATGAGCAGTTCTTC. This codes for CASSPLSGNEQFF.

The chain is built from TRBV6-5 and TRBJ2-3, with TRBD1 identical over 11 bases. Trimming at V came to 6 bases and at J to 6 bases, leaving 11 bases not matched to a gene. This CDR3 is built from 16 residues. Germline-derived CDR1 and CDR2 are MNHEY and SVGAGI. The CDR3 is CASSRGTGGVFDTQYF. The CDR3 coding sequence is TGTGCCAGCAGCCGCGGGACAGGGGGGGTTTTCGATACGCAGTATTTT.

The genes are TRBV20-1 and TRBJ2-3, with a weak D call TRBD2 (5 bases). The germline gives CDR1 DFQATT, CDR2 SNEGSKA (reference sequence). This CDR3 contains 13 residues. The V end lost 6 bases, the J end lost 2 bases, and 12 bases lay between the germline ends. CDR3 sequence reads: CSASLEFTDTQYF. The CDR3 region has the DNA TGCAGTGCATCACTAGAATTCACAGATACGCAGTATTTT.

V and J are TRBV6-1 and TRBJ2-6, with D possibly TRBD1 on 7 matching bases. The V gene lost 9 bases and the J gene lost 0 bases, with 18 bases spanning the gap. Germline lookup yields CDR1 MNHNS and CDR2 SASEGT. The CDR3 covers 17 residues. The CDR3 DNA is TGTGCCAGTGGAGGGAGACAGGGAAACTCTGGGGCCAACGTCCTGACTTTC. Residues: CASGGRQGNSGANVLTF.

This clonotype was seen a single time. J is TRBJ2-7 and V is TRBV12-5; D gene ambiguous. The V gene lost 1 base and the J gene lost 0 bases, with 10 bases spanning the gap. The germline V gene encodes CDR1 LGHNT and CDR2 FRNRAP. The CDR3 covers 15 residues. The CDR3 region has the DNA TGTGCTAGTGGTTTGGAGGACCGCCCCTCCTACGAGCAGTACTTC. Encoded protein: CASGLEDRPSYEQYF. Looking up the rest from reference TRBV12-5 and TRBJ2-7 gives the full variable domain: DARVTQTPRHKVTEMGQEVTMRCQPILGHNTVFWYRQTMMQGLELLAYFRNRAPLDDSGMPKDRFSAEMPDATLATLKIQPSEPRDSAVYFCASGLEDRPSYEQYFGPGTRLTVT.

This clonotype has a handful of counts. This rearrangement joins TRBV12-3 or TRBV12-4 to TRBJ1-5; maybe TRBD1 (6 bases). This CDR3 comprises 13 residues. Trimming stripped 6 bases from V and 4 bases from J, with 10 bases between. CDR3 residues: CASRPQGNQPQHF. The CDR3 DNA sequence: TGTGCCAGCAGGCCACAGGGAAATCAGCCCCAGCATTTT.

This sequence joins TRBV27 and TRBJ1-2, with 8 nucleotides matching TRBD1. The CDR3 runs to 16 residues. Germline CDR1 is MNHEY and CDR2 is SMNVEV (reference sequence). Trimming removed 3 bases from V and 0 bases from J; junction bases left unmatched: 6. The CDR3: CASSLLQGGANYGYTF. The CDR3 DNA is TGTGCCAGCAGTTTGTTACAGGGGGGAGCTAACTATGGCTACACCTTC.

The chain links TRBV12-3 or TRBV12-4 to TRBJ2-5; 8 bases map to TRBD2. With the DNA end fitting TRBJ2-7 better, the J assignment may be wrong. The CDR3 sequence is 16 residues long. CDR3 nucleotides: TGTGCCAGCAGTCGTCTAGGGAGTAGCGGGAAGTACGAGCAGTACTTC. Translation gives CASSRLGSSGKYEQYF.